This TCR beta chain was captured in a study of follicular helper T cells after annual influenza vaccination. Study-level information: Blood was drawn on days 0, 7 and 28 after vaccination. For some subjects, blood spans the 2013-2014, 2014-2015 and 2015-2016 annual vaccinations.

As for time point: 2014-2015 season, 7 days after vaccination. CDR3 length equals 13 residues. The ends were cut back, 5 bases at V and 5 bases at J, with 13 bases in the middle. Germline V gene data show CDR1 as MNHEY and CDR2 as SMNVEV (reference sequence). Clones were read by immunoSEQ multiplex PCR, and TCRdb kept only the in-frame ones, dropping some. The sample includes about 16,000 clones, roughly 84% seen only once; the top ten take approximately 1.3%. This receptor was identified in an adult who received the influenza vaccine. The sample consisted of CXCR5+ CD38- circulating T follicular helper cells from blood, taken 7 days after influenza vaccination. Subset of the sample: circulating Tfh, non-naive CD4+CXCR5+PD-1+ (ICOS+CD38+ or ICOS-CD38-). The chain has TRBV27 and TRBJ2-7, with a tentative D call TRBD1 (5 bases). The CDR3 reads CASSQGRFNEQYF. The DNA for the CDR3 is TGTGCCAGCAGTCAGGGAAGGTTCAACGAGCAGTACTTC.